This T cell receptor beta chain was sequenced for a study of CD8+ T cells in alopecia areata. For the study at large: The duration of tofacitinib was 6 to 18 months, with 6 months off drug afterward. Severity in treated patients was scored by percentage of scalp area affected. Study-wide results and limits: Sequenced scalp T cells also include alphabeta T cells resident in normal skin. Numerous expanded lesional clones remained in scalp and blood during tofacitinib.

Sequencing templates came from extracted RNA that was reverse transcribed into cDNA. The repertoire was sequenced with immunoSEQ multiplex PCR; TCRdb's copy has only in-frame clones and lacks some. Altogether about 76,000 clones are present, approximately 66% being singletons, with the ten largest covering 20% to 30%. Sample treatment: oral pan-JAK inhibitor, 5-10 mg twice daily. Trimming cost V 7 bases and J 1 base, with 11 bases left between them. Per the germline V gene, CDR1 is MNHEY and CDR2 is SMNVEV (reference sequence). CDR3 length: 15 amino acids. Note on this clone: Its matching antigen is unknown.

This receptor was identified in a human donor with alopecia areata. The V and J genes are TRBV27 and TRBJ2-6; TRBD1 might be the D (5 bases). Source: CD8+ T cells sorted from blood, taken at week 24, from a patient treated with tofacitinib. The CDR3 DNA is TGTGCCAGCAAAGTTCCAGGGTCTGGGGCCAACGTCCTGACTTTC. It codes for CASKVPGSGANVLTF.